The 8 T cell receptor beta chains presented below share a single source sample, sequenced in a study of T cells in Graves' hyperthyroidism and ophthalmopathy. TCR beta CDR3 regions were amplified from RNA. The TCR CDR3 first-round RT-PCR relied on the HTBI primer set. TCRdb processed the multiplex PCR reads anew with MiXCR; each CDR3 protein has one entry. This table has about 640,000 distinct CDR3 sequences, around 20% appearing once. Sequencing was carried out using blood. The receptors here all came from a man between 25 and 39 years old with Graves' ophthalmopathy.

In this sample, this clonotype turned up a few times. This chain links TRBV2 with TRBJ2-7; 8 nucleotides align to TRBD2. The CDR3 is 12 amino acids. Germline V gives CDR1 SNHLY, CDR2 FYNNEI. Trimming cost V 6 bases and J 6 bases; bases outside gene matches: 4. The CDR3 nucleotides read TGTGCCAGCAGGAGGGCGGGAGGCGAGCAGTACTTC. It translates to CASRRAGGEQYF.

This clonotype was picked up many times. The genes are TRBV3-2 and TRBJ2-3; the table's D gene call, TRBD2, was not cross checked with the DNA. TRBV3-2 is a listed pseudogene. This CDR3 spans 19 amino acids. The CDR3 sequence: CASSQGGLGVSASPDTQYF. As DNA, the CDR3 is TGTGCCAGCAGCCAAGGAGGGTTAGGGGTTTCGGCCTCCCCAGATACGCAGTATTTT.

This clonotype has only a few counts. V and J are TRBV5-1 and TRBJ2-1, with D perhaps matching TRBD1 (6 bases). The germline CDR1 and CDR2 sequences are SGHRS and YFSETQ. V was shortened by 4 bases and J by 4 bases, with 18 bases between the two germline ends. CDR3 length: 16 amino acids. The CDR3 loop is CASSNRRWTDYNEQFF. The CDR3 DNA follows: TGCGCCAGCAGCAACCGTCGCTGGACAGATTACAATGAGCAGTTCTTC.

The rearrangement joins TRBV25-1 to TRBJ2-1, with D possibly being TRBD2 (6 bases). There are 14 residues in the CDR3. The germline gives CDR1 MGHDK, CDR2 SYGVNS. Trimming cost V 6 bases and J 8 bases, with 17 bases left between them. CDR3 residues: CASRPHGRRDEQFF. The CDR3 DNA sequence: TGTGCCAGCAGACCCCATGGGAGGCGGGATGAGCAGTTCTTC.

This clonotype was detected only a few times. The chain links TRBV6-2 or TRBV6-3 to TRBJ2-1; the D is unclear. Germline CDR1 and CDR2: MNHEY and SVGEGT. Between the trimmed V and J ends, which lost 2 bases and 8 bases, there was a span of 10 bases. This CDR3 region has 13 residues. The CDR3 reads CASSYRDRDEQFF. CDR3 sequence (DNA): TGTGCCAGCAGTTACCGCGACCGGGATGAGCAGTTCTTC.

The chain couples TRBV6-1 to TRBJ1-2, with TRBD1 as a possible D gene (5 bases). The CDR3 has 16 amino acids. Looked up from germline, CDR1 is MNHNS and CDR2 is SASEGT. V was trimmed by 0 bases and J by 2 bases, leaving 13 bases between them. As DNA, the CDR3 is TGTGCCAGCAGTGAAGCGAGAATCTGGGACAACTATGGCTACACCTTC. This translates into CASSEARIWDNYGYTF.

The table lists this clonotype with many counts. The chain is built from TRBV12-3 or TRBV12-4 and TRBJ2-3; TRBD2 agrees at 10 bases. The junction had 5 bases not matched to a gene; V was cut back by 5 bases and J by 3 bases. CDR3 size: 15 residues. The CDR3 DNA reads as TGTGCCAGCAGTCCCTCTAGCGGGAGAACAGATACGCAGTATTTT. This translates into CASSPSSGRTDTQYF.

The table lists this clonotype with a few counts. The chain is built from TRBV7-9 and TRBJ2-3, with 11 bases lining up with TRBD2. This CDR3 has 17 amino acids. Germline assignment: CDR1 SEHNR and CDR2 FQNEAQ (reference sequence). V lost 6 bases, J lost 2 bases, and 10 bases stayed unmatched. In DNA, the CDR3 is TGTGCCAGCAGGCTAAACCTAGCGGGAGGCAACACAGATACGCAGTATTTT. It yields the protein CASRLNLAGGNTDTQYF.